These T cell receptor beta chains were read from a single sample in a study of control samples from healthy donors and cancer patients. The protocol was immunoSEQ multiplex PCR, while the TCRdb copy is restricted to in-frame clones and leaves out a portion. The sample includes roughly 130,000 clones, 85% to 95% of them seen just once. What was sequenced was PBMCs. These receptors were obtained from a man in his sixties with colorectal cancer. CDR3s include the opening cysteine and the closing phenylalanine or tryptophan. The D gene is left open where the match is weak. The size field is filled for only some rows; it gives once, few, many or a size class.

cdr3_length: 15
clone_size: NA
v_call: TRBV3-1/TRBV3-2
j_call: TRBJ1-2
d_call: TRBD1
cdr3_nt: TGTGCCAGCAGCCAAGATGGAGCAGGGGGATTGAGCTACACCTTC
cdr3_aa: CASSQDGAGGLSYTF

cdr3_length: 15
clone_size: NA
v_call: TRBV5-4
j_call: TRBJ2-5
d_call: TRBD1
cdr3_nt: TGTGCCAGCAGCTGGGGACAGGGGGGCCGGGAGACCCAGTACTTC
cdr3_aa: CASSWGQGGRETQYF

cdr3_length: 16
clone_size: NA
v_call: TRBV19
j_call: TRBJ1-1
d_call: NA
cdr3_nt: TGTGCCAGTAGTATACCCCCCCGGAGGGACGGCACTGAAGCTTTCTTT
cdr3_aa: CASSIPPRRDGTEAFF

cdr3_length: 12
clone_size: NA
v_call: TRBV10-3
j_call: TRBJ2-7
d_call: NA
cdr3_nt: TGTGCCATCGGCTTTGCAGGAGCCGAGCAGTACTTC
cdr3_aa: CAIGFAGAEQYF

cdr3_length: 16
clone_size: NA
v_call: TRBV5-1
j_call: TRBJ1-2
d_call: NA
cdr3_nt: TGCGCCAGCTTACCAGCGCCCCAGGGAAAAGCGTATGGCTACACCTTC
cdr3_aa: CASLPAPQGKAYGYTF

cdr3_length: 14
clone_size: NA
v_call: TRBV5-1
j_call: TRBJ1-3
d_call: TRBD1
cdr3_nt: TGCGCCACCCCGGTCGGGACAGGGATCGACACCATATATTTT
cdr3_aa: CATPVGTGIDTIYF

cdr3_length: 13
clone_size: NA
v_call: TRBV28
j_call: TRBJ1-2
d_call: NA
cdr3_nt: TGTGCCAGCAGTTTTTCAGGGGTAGATGGCTACACCTTC
cdr3_aa: CASSFSGVDGYTF

cdr3_length: 13
clone_size: NA
v_call: TRBV28
j_call: TRBJ1-5
d_call: NA
cdr3_nt: TGTGCCAGACCCCGTTCGGCCAATCAGCCCCAGCATTTT
cdr3_aa: CARPRSANQPQHF

cdr3_length: 12
clone_size: once
v_call: TRBV28
j_call: TRBJ1-1
d_call: NA
cdr3_nt: TGTGCCAGCAGTTTTGGGGGCGGGAGAACTTTCTTT
cdr3_aa: CASSFGGGRTFF

cdr3_length: 13
clone_size: once
v_call: TRBV6-5
j_call: TRBJ1-5
d_call: NA
cdr3_nt: TGTGCCAGCAGCTTACAGGGAGATCAGCCCCAGCATTTT
cdr3_aa: CASSLQGDQPQHF

cdr3_length: 15
clone_size: NA
v_call: TRBV13
j_call: TRBJ2-7
d_call: TRBD2
cdr3_nt: TGTGCCAGCAGCTTAGCTAGCGGGGGGCCGGGCGAGCAGTACTTC
cdr3_aa: CASSLASGGPGEQYF

cdr3_length: 14
clone_size: NA
v_call: TRBV6-6
j_call: TRBJ1-2
d_call: NA
cdr3_nt: TGTGCCAGCAGTTATAACAGAGAGGCCGATGGCTACACCTTC
cdr3_aa: CASSYNREADGYTF

cdr3_length: 13
clone_size: NA
v_call: TRBV19
j_call: TRBJ1-2
d_call: NA
cdr3_nt: TGTGCCAGTAGTACCGACGCTAGCTATGGCTACACCTTC
cdr3_aa: CASSTDASYGYTF

cdr3_length: 15
clone_size: NA
v_call: TRBV19
j_call: TRBJ1-1
d_call: TRBD1
cdr3_nt: TGTGCCAGTAGGATTGCGACAGGGGGGAACACTGAAGCTTTCTTT
cdr3_aa: CASRIATGGNTEAFF

cdr3_length: 15
clone_size: NA
v_call: TRBV5-4
j_call: TRBJ1-1
d_call: TRBD1
cdr3_nt: TGTGCCAGCAGCTTGGGGGACAGGGTGAACACTGAAGCTTTCTTT
cdr3_aa: CASSLGDRVNTEAFF

cdr3_length: 14
clone_size: NA
v_call: TRBV5-1
j_call: TRBJ1-4
d_call: NA
cdr3_nt: TGCGCCAGCAGCTTGGACACAACTAATGAAAAACTGTTTTTT
cdr3_aa: CASSLDTTNEKLFF

cdr3_length: 12
clone_size: NA
v_call: TRBV6-5
j_call: TRBJ1-3
d_call: TRBD1
cdr3_nt: TGTGCCAGCAGTACCAGGGGGGACACCATATATTTT
cdr3_aa: CASSTRGDTIYF

cdr3_length: 14
clone_size: NA
v_call: TRBV30
j_call: TRBJ2-7
d_call: NA
cdr3_nt: TGTGCCTGGAGTGGGGTGACAGTTTCCTACGAGCAGTACTTC
cdr3_aa: CAWSGVTVSYEQYF

cdr3_length: 17
clone_size: NA
v_call: TRBV7-2
j_call: TRBJ2-3
d_call: TRBD2
cdr3_nt: TGTGCCAGCAGCTTTTTGCCTAGCGGGGGGCGGTCAGATACGCAGTATTTT
cdr3_aa: CASSFLPSGGRSDTQYF

cdr3_length: 15
clone_size: NA
v_call: TRBV6-5
j_call: TRBJ1-5
d_call: TRBD1
cdr3_nt: TGTGCCAGCAGCCCGGGACAGTATAGCAATCAGCCCCAGCATTTT
cdr3_aa: CASSPGQYSNQPQHF

cdr3_length: 14
clone_size: once
v_call: TRBV11-3
j_call: TRBJ1-1
d_call: TRBD1
cdr3_nt: TGTGCCAGCAGCCCAGGGGGTTTTGGTTCTGAAGCTTTCTTT
cdr3_aa: CASSPGGFGSEAFF

cdr3_length: 13
clone_size: NA
v_call: TRBV19
j_call: TRBJ1-2
d_call: NA
cdr3_nt: TGTGCCAGTAGTAGACTGCCACTCTATGGCTACACCTTC
cdr3_aa: CASSRLPLYGYTF

cdr3_length: 14
clone_size: NA
v_call: TRBV5-1
j_call: TRBJ2-3
d_call: NA
cdr3_nt: TGCGCCAGCAGCTTGGGGCAGGTTTTTGATACGCAGTATTTT
cdr3_aa: CASSLGQVFDTQYF

cdr3_length: 14
clone_size: once
v_call: TRBV30
j_call: TRBJ2-5
d_call: NA
cdr3_nt: TGTGCCTGGAGGGGATCGGGGGCCCAAGAGACCCAGTACTTC
cdr3_aa: CAWRGSGAQETQYF

cdr3_length: 9
clone_size: once
v_call: TRBV6-6
j_call: TRBJ1-2
d_call: NA
cdr3_nt: TGTGCCAGCAGTCCTGGCTACACCTTC
cdr3_aa: CASSPGYTF

cdr3_length: 16
clone_size: once
v_call: TRBV10-3
j_call: TRBJ1-1
d_call: NA
cdr3_nt: TGTGCCATCCGTGGGGGAGAGAGGCGGGGGAACACTGAAGCTTTCTTT
cdr3_aa: CAIRGGERRGNTEAFF

cdr3_length: 13
clone_size: NA
v_call: TRBV3-1/TRBV3-2
j_call: TRBJ1-1
d_call: NA
cdr3_nt: TGTGCCAGCAGCCGGATCGAGAACACTGAAGCTTTCTTT
cdr3_aa: CASSRIENTEAFF

cdr3_length: 16
clone_size: NA
v_call: TRBV6-5
j_call: TRBJ2-2
d_call: TRBD1
cdr3_nt: TGTGCCAGCAGTTCACGAGACAGGGGATCAGCCGGGGAGCTGTTTTTT
cdr3_aa: CASSSRDRGSAGELFF

cdr3_length: 16
clone_size: NA
v_call: TRBV7-7
j_call: TRBJ2-5
d_call: TRBD2
cdr3_nt: TGTGCCAGCAGCTTAGGGCTTAGCGGGGGATGGGAGACCCAGTACTTC
cdr3_aa: CASSLGLSGGWETQYF

cdr3_length: 14
clone_size: NA
v_call: TRBV5-8
j_call: TRBJ2-1
d_call: NA
cdr3_nt: TGTGCCAGCAGCTTGGGGCAGGGGATCAATGAGCAGTTCTTC
cdr3_aa: CASSLGQGINEQFF

cdr3_length: 16
clone_size: NA
v_call: TRBV3-1/TRBV3-2
j_call: TRBJ1-2
d_call: NA
cdr3_nt: TGTGCCAGCAGCCAGGTCCCGGGACGGGGGGTGGATGGCTACACCTTC
cdr3_aa: CASSQVPGRGVDGYTF

cdr3_length: 11
clone_size: NA
v_call: TRBV19
j_call: TRBJ2-1
d_call: TRBD2
cdr3_nt: TGTGCCAGTAGTAGAGCGGGGGAGCAGTTCTTC
cdr3_aa: CASSRAGEQFF

cdr3_length: 18
clone_size: NA
v_call: TRBV10-2
j_call: TRBJ2-3
d_call: TRBD2
cdr3_nt: TGCGCCAGCACCCCGGTTAGCGGGGGGTCCCCTAGCACAGATACGCAGTATTTT
cdr3_aa: CASTPVSGGSPSTDTQYF

cdr3_length: 17
clone_size: NA
v_call: TRBV7-2
j_call: TRBJ1-6
d_call: NA
cdr3_nt: TGTGCCAGCAGCTTAGCGTCGGGGAGCTCCTATAATTCACCCCTCCACTTT
cdr3_aa: CASSLASGSSYNSPLHF

cdr3_length: 16
clone_size: NA
v_call: TRBV19
j_call: TRBJ2-3
d_call: NA
cdr3_nt: TGTGCCAGTAGTCTCAGGGGGGAGTGGACCACAGATACGCAGTATTTT
cdr3_aa: CASSLRGEWTTDTQYF

cdr3_length: 16
clone_size: NA
v_call: TRBV15
j_call: TRBJ2-4
d_call: TRBD1
cdr3_nt: TGTGCCACCAGCATAAGACAGGGGGTGACCAAAAACATTCAGTACTTC
cdr3_aa: CATSIRQGVTKNIQYF

cdr3_length: 11
clone_size: NA
v_call: TRBV29-1
j_call: TRBJ1-4
d_call: TRBD1
cdr3_nt: TGCAGCGCAGCTGACAGGGGAAAACTGTTTTTT
cdr3_aa: CSAADRGKLFF

cdr3_length: 12
clone_size: NA
v_call: TRBV7-9
j_call: TRBJ1-1
d_call: NA
cdr3_nt: TGTGCCAGCAGTACAGGGACCACTGAAGCTTTCTTT
cdr3_aa: CASSTGTTEAFF

cdr3_length: 13
clone_size: NA
v_call: TRBV24-1
j_call: TRBJ1-2
d_call: NA
cdr3_nt: TGTGCCACCAGGCAGGGACCCAACTATGGCTACACCTTC
cdr3_aa: CATRQGPNYGYTF

cdr3_length: 13
clone_size: NA
v_call: TRBV15
j_call: TRBJ2-7
d_call: NA
cdr3_nt: TGTGCCACCAGCAGAGGGGGGGGGCGCGAGCAGTACTTC
cdr3_aa: CATSRGGGREQYF

cdr3_length: 14
clone_size: NA
v_call: TRBV2
j_call: TRBJ1-1
d_call: TRBD1
cdr3_nt: TGTGCCAGCAGTGTTGGGACAGGGGGCTCTGAAGCTTTCTTT
cdr3_aa: CASSVGTGGSEAFF